This TCR beta chain was identified during a study of brain T cells in children with intractable seizures. General study points: Pre- and post-surgery blood differed in depth, so pre-surgery absences may be undersampling. HCMV serostatus was not known, and viral specificity came from CDR3 similarity only.

Sequencing used immunoSEQ multiplex PCR; TCRdb keeps in-frame clones, though not all of them. The sample records around 340,000 clones, over 85% being singletons. Time point specified: blood from clinic visit 5 months post-surgery; TSC patient then seizure free. Surgery cases with the highest brain T cell transcript signatures were chosen for sequencing. About this clone itself: Its matching antigen is unknown.

Per the germline V gene, CDR1 is LGHDT and CDR2 is YNNKEL (reference sequence). The CDR3 runs 13 residues. Losses at the gene ends were 3 bases for V and 10 bases for J; bases not matched to a gene: 5. The sequence was collected from a boy in the first two years of life with tuberous sclerosis and intractable seizures. The chain recombines TRBV3-1 (or the pseudogene TRBV3-2) with TRBJ2-7, with 11 bases matching TRBD2. Sequenced here: peripheral blood, sampled less than 6 months after surgery. CDR3 sequence (DNA): TGTGCCAGCAGCCAGGTAGCGGGAGGGTTACAGTACTTC. Translation: CASSQVAGGLQYF.